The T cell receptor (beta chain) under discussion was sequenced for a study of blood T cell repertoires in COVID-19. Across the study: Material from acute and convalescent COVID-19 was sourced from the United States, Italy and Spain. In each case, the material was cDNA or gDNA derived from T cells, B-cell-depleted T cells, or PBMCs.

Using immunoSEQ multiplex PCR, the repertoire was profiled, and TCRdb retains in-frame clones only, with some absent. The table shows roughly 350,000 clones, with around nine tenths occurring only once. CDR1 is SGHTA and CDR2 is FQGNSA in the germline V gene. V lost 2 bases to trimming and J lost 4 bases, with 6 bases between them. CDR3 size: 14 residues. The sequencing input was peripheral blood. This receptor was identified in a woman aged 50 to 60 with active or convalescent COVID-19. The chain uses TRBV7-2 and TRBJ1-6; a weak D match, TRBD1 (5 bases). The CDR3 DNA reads TGTGCCAGCAGCTTACAGGGATATAATTCACCCCTCCACTTT. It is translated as CASSLQGYNSPLHF.